The next 8 T cell receptor beta chains were all read from a single sample in a study of blood T cell repertoires in COVID-19. Libraries were prepared by immunoSEQ multiplex PCR; TCRdb keeps only in-frame clonotypes and omits some of them. The sample lists about 400,000 clones; approximately 86% were seen once. Material for sequencing was peripheral blood. Source of these receptors: a woman aged 60-70 years with COVID-19, enrolled during active disease.

V is TRBV4-1 and J is TRBJ2-3, with 7 bases aligning to TRBD1. This CDR3 region has 17 residues. Losses at the gene ends were 1 base for V and 4 bases for J; bases not matched to a gene: 11. CDR1 and CDR2 (germline): MGHRA, YSYEKL. DNA for the CDR3: TGCGCCAGCAGCCAAGTATGGCAGGGGGATCAGGCAGATACGCAGTATTTT. It is translated as CASSQVWQGDQADTQYF.

CDR3 loop: CASSPGQNYEQYF. DNA for the CDR3: TGTGCCAGCAGCCCAGGACAGAACTACGAGCAGTACTTC. J is TRBJ2-7 and V is TRBV6-2 or TRBV6-3; D perhaps matches TRBD1 (6 bases). Trimming stripped 6 bases from V and 3 bases from J, with 12 bases between. CDR3 length equals 13 residues. Germline loops: CDR1 MNHEY, CDR2 SVGEGT.

Remarks on this clone: Other nucleotide sequences from this sample produce the same CDR3. This chain links TRBV5-8 with TRBJ2-3; TRBD1 matches at 11 bases. V shed 7 bases and J 1 base; nucleotides not matched to a gene: 2. The germline V gene has CDR1 SGHTS and CDR2 YDEGEE. The CDR3 sequence is 14 residues long. In DNA form, the CDR3 reads TGTGCCAGCGGACAGGGGGCTCGCACAGATACGCAGTATTTT. This gives the protein CASGQGARTDTQYF.

The chain has TRBV30 and TRBJ2-1, with 8 positions matching TRBD2. The germline gives CDR1 GTSNPN, CDR2 SVGIG (reference sequence). The junction had 5 bases not matched to a gene; V was cut back by 6 bases and J by 4 bases. The CDR3 extends over 13 amino acids. This chain's CDR3 is CACTGGQYNEQFF. Here the CDR3 DNA reads TGTGCCTGTACGGGGGGGCAATACAATGAGCAGTTCTTC. The variable domain in full, completed from reference TRBV30 and TRBJ2-1, reads SQTIHQWPATLVQPVGSPLSLECTVEGTSNPNLYWYRQAAGRGLQLLFYSVGIGQISSEVPQNLSASRPQDRQFILSSKKLLLSDSGFYLCACTGGQYNEQFFGPGTRLTVL.

V usage is TRBV3-1 (or the pseudogene TRBV3-2) and J usage is TRBJ1-1, with D possibly matching TRBD1 (5 bases). CDR3 length equals 15 residues. Trimming took off 0 bases at V and 4 bases at J, with 12 bases between the two ends. Germline V gene lookup returns CDR1 LGHDT and CDR2 YNNKEL (reference sequence). The CDR3: CASSQDLGRGTEAFF. The CDR3 DNA sequence: TGTGCCAGCAGCCAAGATCTTGGTAGGGGCACTGAAGCTTTCTTT.

The chain combines TRBV5-1 with TRBJ2-5, with D unresolved. The CDR3 sequence is 14 residues long. Trimming left V 1 base short and J 5 bases short, with 12 bases between. The germline gives CDR1 SGHRS, CDR2 YFSETQ. The CDR3 is CASSLREFWETQYF. The CDR3 nucleotides read TGCGCCAGCAGCTTGAGAGAATTCTGGGAGACCCAGTACTTC.

The chain joins TRBV6-5 to TRBJ2-1; D is unresolved. The CDR3 has 13 residues. V shed 2 bases and J shed 7 bases, with 9 bases lying between them. From germline, CDR1 is MNHEY and CDR2 SVGAGI. CDR3 in amino acids: CASSYVRWNEQFF. DNA of the CDR3: TGTGCCAGCAGTTACGTACGGTGGAATGAGCAGTTCTTC.

The genes are TRBV5-4 and TRBJ1-2, with TRBD1 matching 8 bases. This CDR3 has 14 amino acids. V was pared by 5 bases and J by 4 bases, with 7 bases of the junction left unmatched. In germline, CDR1 is SGHNT, CDR2 YYREEE (reference sequence). As DNA, the CDR3 is TGTGCCAGCAGTATGGGACAGGCCCGCTATGGCTACACCTTC. It translates to CASSMGQARYGYTF.